Listed below are T cell receptor beta chains from one sample, sequenced in a study of shared T cell receptors in the human thymus. The repertoire was sequenced with immunoSEQ multiplex PCR; TCRdb's copy has only in-frame clones and lacks some. The sample lists approximately 760,000 clones; 80% to 90% were seen once. This sample also appeared in a second study, on human thymus T cells.

What was sequenced was thymocytes. The receptors were gathered from a girl under two years old with a congenital heart defect. CDR3s include the opening cysteine and the closing phenylalanine or tryptophan. D genes are given only for firm matches.

J,V,D,CDR3,DNA
TRBJ2-7,TRBV11-2,TRBD2,CASSGGPPTSGGPYEQYF,TGTGCCAGCAGCGGAGGACCCCCGACTAGCGGGGGGCCCTACGAGCAGTACTTC
TRBJ1-1,TRBV2,TRBD1,CASPTGGAGTEAFF,TGTGCCAGCCCTACAGGGGGCGCCGGCACTGAAGCTTTCTTT
TRBJ1-2,TRBV2,TRBD1,CASSATGGALYGYTF,TGTGCCAGCAGTGCAACAGGGGGCGCTTTATATGGCTACACCTTC
TRBJ1-6,TRBV5-1,NA,CASSPMGHTPLHF,TGCGCCAGCTCCCCCATGGGACATACACCCCTCCACTTT
TRBJ2-6,TRBV5-1,NA,CASSEGSGANVLTF,TGCGCCAGCAGCGAGGGCTCTGGGGCCAACGTCCTGACTTTC
TRBJ1-5,TRBV25-1,NA,CASSDGPEYQPQHF,TGTGCCAGCAGTGATGGGCCAGAGTATCAGCCCCAGCATTTT
TRBJ2-7,TRBV28,NA,CASSLESRVKGYEQYF,TGTGCCAGCAGCCTAGAAAGTAGGGTAAAGGGGTACGAGCAGTACTTC
TRBJ1-1,TRBV6-5,NA,CASSYFTPTGNTEAFF,TGTGCCAGCAGTTACTTTACTCCCACAGGGAACACTGAAGCTTTCTTT
TRBJ2-7,TRBV6-5,NA,CASSPTHSTYEQYF,TGTGCCAGCAGTCCCACTCATTCGACCTACGAGCAGTACTTC
TRBJ2-7,TRBV11-2,NA,CASSLVPGNTYEQYF,TGTGCCAGCAGCTTAGTCCCAGGGAACACCTACGAGCAGTACTTC
TRBJ2-5,TRBV11-2,TRBD2,CASSLAGEKETQYF,TGTGCCAGCAGTCTAGCGGGGGAGAAAGAGACCCAGTACTTC
TRBJ1-5,TRBV4-3,NA,CASSQGTGSPNNQPQHF,TGCGCCAGCAGCCAAGGTACAGGGTCCCCGAACAATCAGCCCCAGCATTTT
TRBJ2-3,TRBV5-4,TRBD1,CASSRQGLPTDTQYF,TGTGCCAGCAGCCGACAGGGTCTCCCCACAGATACGCAGTATTTT
TRBJ1-1,TRBV4-3,TRBD1,CASSQDQGGPTMNTEAFF,TGCGCCAGCAGCCAAGATCAGGGGGGACCGACAATGAACACTGAAGCTTTCTTT
TRBJ1-1,TRBV10-2,TRBD1,CATQQGGGTEAFF,TGCGCCACCCAACAGGGGGGAGGGACTGAAGCTTTCTTT
TRBJ2-1,TRBV5-6,NA,CASSFHRDNFYNEQFF,TGTGCCAGCAGCTTCCACAGGGACAATTTCTACAATGAGCAGTTCTTC
TRBJ1-2,TRBV10-1,TRBD1,CASMIRDRGRVPGGYTF,TGCGCCAGCATGATCCGGGACAGGGGGCGAGTACCCGGTGGCTACACCTTC